The next 8 T cell receptor beta chains were all read from a single sample in a study of T cell responses to AZD1222 COVID-19 vaccine. The protocol was immunoSEQ multiplex PCR, while the TCRdb copy is restricted to in-frame clones and leaves out a portion. The sample lists tens of thousands of clones; around 90% were seen once. The starting material was peripheral blood, obtained on day 0 of AZD1222 vaccination. These receptors were collected from an adult in good health.

V gene TRBV3-1 (or the pseudogene TRBV3-2) combines with J gene TRBJ2-3; TRBD1 is a possible D gene (5 bases). Trimming left V 2 bases short and J 5 bases short, with 8 bases between. From germline, CDR1 is LGHDT and CDR2 YNNKEL (reference sequence). This CDR3 comprises 13 residues. In nucleotides, the CDR3 is TGTGCCAGCAGCCAAACAGGTTTAGATACGCAGTATTTT. Translated: CASSQTGLDTQYF.

The chain has TRBV6-5 and TRBJ1-2; the D gene is possibly TRBD1 (5 bases). This CDR3 contains 15 residues. Per germline, CDR1 MNHEY and CDR2 SVGAGI. V was clipped by 2 bases and J by 7 bases, with 17 bases between them. The chain's CDR3 is CASSYDHGREGGYTF. The CDR3 coding sequence is TGTGCCAGCAGTTACGATCACGGCAGGGAGGGTGGCTACACCTTC.

The V gene is TRBV18, the J gene TRBJ1-5; TRBD1 matches at 8 bases. With V trimmed by 2 bases and J by 5 bases, 14 bases remained unmatched. This CDR3 is 18 amino acids long. Germline loops: CDR1 KGHSH, CDR2 LQKENI. The CDR3 region is CASSPVRGPRIKDQPQHF. The DNA of the CDR3 is TGTGCCAGCTCACCAGTCAGGGGGCCCCGGATAAAAGATCAGCCCCAGCATTTT.

The genes are TRBV28 and TRBJ1-5; the D is unclear. Germline assignment: CDR1 MDHEN and CDR2 SYDVKM. The V and J ends lost 2 bases and 0 bases respectively, with 5 bases between them. The CDR3 consists of 14 residues. DNA of the CDR3: TGTGCCAGCAGTTTAGACTTTAGCAATCAGCCCCAGCATTTT. It encodes CASSLDFSNQPQHF.

This sequence joins TRBV27 and TRBJ2-7; 7 nucleotides line up with TRBD1. V was pared by 3 bases and J by 4 bases, with 3 bases of the junction left unmatched. The V gene's germline CDR1 is MNHEY and CDR2 SMNVEV (reference sequence). This CDR3 spans 13 amino acids. The CDR3 loop is CASSLGTAYEQYF. As DNA, the CDR3 is TGTGCCAGCAGTTTGGGGACAGCGTACGAGCAGTACTTC.

V and J are TRBV25-1 and TRBJ1-2; D ambiguous. The CDR3 spans 16 residues. Germline V gene lookup returns CDR1 MGHDK and CDR2 SYGVNS. V gave up 7 bases and J gave up 8 bases, with 26 bases separating them. The CDR3 region is CASTRTHRMDFEGYTF. CDR3 bases: TGTGCCAGCACCCGAACTCATAGGATGGACTTTGAGGGCTACACCTTC.

The rearrangement uses TRBV6-4 and TRBJ2-3, with no clear D. Trimming cost V 0 bases and J 4 bases, with 11 bases left between them. Germline CDR1 MRHNA, CDR2 SNTAGT. The CDR3 is 15 residues long. CDR3 region: CASSDSNHSPDTQYF. The CDR3 bases are TGTGCCAGCAGTGACTCGAATCACTCACCAGATACGCAGTATTTT.

The chain carries TRBV7-2 and TRBJ2-1; 10 positions agree with TRBD2. Germline CDR1 and CDR2: SGHTA and FQGNSA. The CDR3 is made up of 17 amino acids. Trimming at V came to 5 bases and at J to 6 bases, leaving 13 bases not matched to a gene. CDR3 amino acids: CASSPRSLAGGSNEQFF. The CDR3 nucleotides are TGTGCCAGCAGCCCGCGGTCCTTAGCGGGGGGCTCCAATGAGCAGTTCTTC. Full variable domain (outside the CDR3, taken from reference TRBV7-2 and TRBJ2-1): GAGVSQSPSNKVTEKGKDVELRCDPISGHTALYWYRQSLGQGLEFLIYFQGNSAPDKSGLPSDRFSAERTGGSVSTLTIQRTQQEDSAVYLCASSPRSLAGGSNEQFFGPGTRLTVL.